The sequence of this TCR beta chain was determined in a study of blood T cell repertoires in COVID-19. As for the study in general: Samples representing acute and convalescent COVID-19 were sourced from the United States, Italy and Spain. Sources were T cells, B-cell-depleted T cells, or PBMCs; the material itself was cDNA or gDNA.

This clone was recorded a few times. This CDR3 is built from 13 residues. CDR1 LNHDA and CDR2 SQIVND come from the germline V gene (reference sequence). Trimming shortened V by 6 bases and J by 12 bases, and 18 bases separated the two germline ends. Original handling: Estimation of nucleated cell counts relied on the amplification of reference gene primers. Clones were sequenced by immunoSEQ multiplex PCR, and TCRdb holds only the in-frame ones, with some missing. Clone size and V and J calls were adopted from that table, with D and trimming inferred from the DNA. Of tens of thousands of clones in the sample, 85% to 90% were seen once.

Specimen: peripheral blood. The origin of this receptor is a man in his fifties with active COVID-19. This sequence joins TRBV19 and TRBJ2-1; tentative D call: TRBD2 (6 bases). The CDR3 DNA sequence: TGTGCCAGTAGCCGGGACTCCTTTGGGGGGCAGTTCTTC. It is translated as CASSRDSFGGQFF.